This T cell receptor beta chain was recovered during a study of Graves' ophthalmopathy and Graves' hyperthyroidism. Diagnoses were established from clinical symptoms, serum thyroxine, TRAb, thyroid ultrasound and orbital computed tomography. This clonotype has a count of ten or more. Its antigen is unknown. The CDR3 runs to 16 residues. Unmatched junction bases numbered 13, after V lost 6 bases and J lost 3 bases. RNA served as the template for amplifying TCR beta CDR3 regions. RT-PCR with HTBI primers came first, then second-round multiplex PCR. TCRdb reanalysed the multiplex PCR reads using MiXCR and keeps one entry per CDR3 protein. The sample shows 340,000 or so distinct CDR3 sequences, roughly a sixth of them seen only once. Regarding the study as a whole: Thyroid clonotypes that were expanded above 0.001 frequency mostly also appeared in blood.

The V call is TRBV12-3 or TRBV12-4, the J call TRBJ1-1; 7 positions match TRBD1. The clonotype was recovered from an adult man with Graves' ophthalmopathy. What was sequenced was peripheral blood. CDR3 protein: CASSPPRGRSDTEAFF. Written as DNA, the CDR3 is TGTGCCAGCAGCCCCCCAAGGGGGCGGTCGGACACTGAAGCTTTCTTT.